This T cell receptor (beta chain) was found in a study of blood T cells in healthy people across ages. Study-level results: Roughly linearly, TCR beta diversity per million T cells fell as age increased.

Comment on this clonotype: No antigen is known for it.

It was with a sample-barcoded 5' primer and a J-beta primer mix that a second PCR of roughly 7 to 12 cycles was run. Each of the cDNA molecules was tagged by a template-switch adaptor with 12 random nucleotides. In TCRdb, the 5' RACE reads were re-called with MiXCR into one record per CDR3 protein. The sample consists of 850,000 to 1,000,000 distinct CDR3 sequences, around 48% of them appearing once. Every donor gave around 10 milliliters of peripheral blood. Trimming pared 3 bases from V and 1 base from J, leaving 10 bases between. CDR1 and CDR2 from the germline V gene are SGHAT and FQNNGV. This CDR3 region has 14 residues.

Material for sequencing was blood. The genes are TRBV11-2 and TRBJ2-7; D call uncertain. This sequence originates from a man aged 30 to 39 in good health. The CDR3 bases are TGTGCCAGCAGCTTTCAGGACGGATCCTACGAGCAGTACTTC. Protein: CASSFQDGSYEQYF.